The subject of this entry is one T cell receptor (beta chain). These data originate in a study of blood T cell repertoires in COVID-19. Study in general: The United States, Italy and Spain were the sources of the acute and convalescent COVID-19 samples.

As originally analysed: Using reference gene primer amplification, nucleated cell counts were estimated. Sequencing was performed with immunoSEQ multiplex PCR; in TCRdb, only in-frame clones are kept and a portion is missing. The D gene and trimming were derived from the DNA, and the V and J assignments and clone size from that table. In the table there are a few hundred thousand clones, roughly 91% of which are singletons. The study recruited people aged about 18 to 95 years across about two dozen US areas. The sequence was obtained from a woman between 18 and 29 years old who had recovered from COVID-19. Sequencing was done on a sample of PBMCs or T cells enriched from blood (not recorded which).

The CDR3 reads CASRDRGRLENYGYTF. CDR3 DNA: TGTGCCAGTCGGGACAGGGGCCGGCTCGAGAACTATGGCTACACCTTC. The chain uses TRBV19 and TRBJ1-2, with 10 bases aligning to TRBD1. The trim removed 8 bases at V and 2 bases at J, leaving 11 bases unmatched. CDR1 is LNHDA, CDR2 SQIVND, per germline (reference sequence). This CDR3 has 16 amino acids.